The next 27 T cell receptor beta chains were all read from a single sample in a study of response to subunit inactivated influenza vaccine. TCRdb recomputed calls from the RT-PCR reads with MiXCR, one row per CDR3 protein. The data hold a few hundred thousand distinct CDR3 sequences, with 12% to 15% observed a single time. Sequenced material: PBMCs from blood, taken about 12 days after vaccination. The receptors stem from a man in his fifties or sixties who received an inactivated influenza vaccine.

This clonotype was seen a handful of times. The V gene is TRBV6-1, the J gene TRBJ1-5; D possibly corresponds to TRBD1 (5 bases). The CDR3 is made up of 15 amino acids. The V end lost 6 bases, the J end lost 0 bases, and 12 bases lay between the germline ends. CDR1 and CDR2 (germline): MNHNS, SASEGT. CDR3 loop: CASRGGMNSNQPQHF. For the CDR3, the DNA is TGTGCCAGCAGGGGGGGGATGAATAGCAATCAGCCCCAGCATTTT.

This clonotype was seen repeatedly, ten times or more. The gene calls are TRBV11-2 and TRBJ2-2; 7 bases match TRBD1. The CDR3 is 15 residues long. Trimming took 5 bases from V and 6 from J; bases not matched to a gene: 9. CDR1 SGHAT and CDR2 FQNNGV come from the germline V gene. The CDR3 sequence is CASSPDRVGSGELFF. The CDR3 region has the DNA TGTGCCAGCAGCCCAGACAGGGTGGGGTCCGGGGAGCTGTTTTTT.

The CDR3 loop reads CASSPHPGDTQYF. In DNA, the CDR3 is TGTGCCAGCAGCCCTCACCCTGGGGATACGCAGTATTTT. The chain links TRBV11-3 to TRBJ2-3; D remains ambiguous. This CDR3 contains 13 residues. V lost 5 bases, J lost 6 bases, and 12 bases lay in between. Germline loops: CDR1 SGHNT, CDR2 YENEEA.

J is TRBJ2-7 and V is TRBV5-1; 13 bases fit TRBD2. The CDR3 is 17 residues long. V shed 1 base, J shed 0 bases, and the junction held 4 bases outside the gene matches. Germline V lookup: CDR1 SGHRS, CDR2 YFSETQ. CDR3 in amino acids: CASSLSRTSGSSYEQYF. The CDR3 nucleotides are TGCGCCAGCAGCTTGTCTAGGACTAGCGGGAGCTCCTACGAGCAGTACTTC.

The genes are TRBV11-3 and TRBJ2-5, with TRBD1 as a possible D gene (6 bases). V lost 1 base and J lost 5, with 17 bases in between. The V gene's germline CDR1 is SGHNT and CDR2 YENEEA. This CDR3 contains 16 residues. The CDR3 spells CASSLGGVGAGETQYF. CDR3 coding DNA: TGTGCCAGCAGCTTAGGAGGAGTGGGGGCCGGGGAGACCCAGTACTTC.

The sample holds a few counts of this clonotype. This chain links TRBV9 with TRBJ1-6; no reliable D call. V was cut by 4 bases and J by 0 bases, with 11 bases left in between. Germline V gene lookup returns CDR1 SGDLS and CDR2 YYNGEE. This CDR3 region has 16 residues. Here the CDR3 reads CASSLTYSSYNSPLHF. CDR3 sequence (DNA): TGTGCCAGCAGCTTAACCTATAGCTCCTATAATTCACCCCTCCACTTT.

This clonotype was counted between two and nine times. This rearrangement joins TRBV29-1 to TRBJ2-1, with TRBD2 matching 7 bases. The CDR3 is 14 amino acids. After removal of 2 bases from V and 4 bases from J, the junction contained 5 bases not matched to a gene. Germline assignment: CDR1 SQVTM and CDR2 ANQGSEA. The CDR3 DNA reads TGCAGCGTTGAACCCCGGGGGGTATACAATGAGCAGTTCTTC. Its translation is CSVEPRGVYNEQFF.

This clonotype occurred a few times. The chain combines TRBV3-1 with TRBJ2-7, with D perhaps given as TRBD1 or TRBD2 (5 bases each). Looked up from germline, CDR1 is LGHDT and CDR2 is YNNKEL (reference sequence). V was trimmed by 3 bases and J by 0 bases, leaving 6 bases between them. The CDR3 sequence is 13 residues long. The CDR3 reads CASSHGGSYEQYF. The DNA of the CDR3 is TGTGCCAGCAGCCATGGGGGCTCCTACGAGCAGTACTTC.

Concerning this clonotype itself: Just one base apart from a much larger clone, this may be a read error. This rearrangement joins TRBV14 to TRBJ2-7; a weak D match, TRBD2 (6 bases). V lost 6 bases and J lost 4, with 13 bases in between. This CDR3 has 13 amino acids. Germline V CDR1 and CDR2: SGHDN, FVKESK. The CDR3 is CASRADGSYEQYF. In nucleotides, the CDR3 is TGTGCCAGCAGGGCAGACGGGAGTTACGAGCAGTACTTC.

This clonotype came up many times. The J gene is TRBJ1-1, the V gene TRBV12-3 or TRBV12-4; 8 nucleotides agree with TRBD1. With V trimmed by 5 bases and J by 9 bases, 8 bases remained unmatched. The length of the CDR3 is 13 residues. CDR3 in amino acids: CASSQNRGRQAFF. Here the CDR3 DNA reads TGTGCCAGCAGTCAAAACAGGGGGAGACAAGCTTTCTTT.

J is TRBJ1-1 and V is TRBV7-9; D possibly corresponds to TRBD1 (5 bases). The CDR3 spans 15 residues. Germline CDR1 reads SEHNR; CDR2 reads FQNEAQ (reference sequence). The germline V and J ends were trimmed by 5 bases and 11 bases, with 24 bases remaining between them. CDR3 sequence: CASSPPQGNAQWAFF. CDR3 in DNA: TGTGCCAGCAGCCCCCCCCAGGGCAATGCACAGTGGGCTTTCTTT.

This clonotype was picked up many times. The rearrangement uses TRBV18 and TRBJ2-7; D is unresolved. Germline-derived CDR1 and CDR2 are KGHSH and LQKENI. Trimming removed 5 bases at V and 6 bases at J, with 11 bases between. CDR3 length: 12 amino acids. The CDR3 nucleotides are TGTGCCAGCTCAGTGAATCAAGGCGAGCAGTACTTC. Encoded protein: CASSVNQGEQYF. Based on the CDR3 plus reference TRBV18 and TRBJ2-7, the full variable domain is NAGVMQNPRHLVRRRGQEARLRCSPMKGHSHVYWYRQLPEEGLKFMVYLQKENIIDESGMPKERFSAEFPKEGPSILRIQQVVRGDSAAYFCASSVNQGEQYFGPGTRLTVT.

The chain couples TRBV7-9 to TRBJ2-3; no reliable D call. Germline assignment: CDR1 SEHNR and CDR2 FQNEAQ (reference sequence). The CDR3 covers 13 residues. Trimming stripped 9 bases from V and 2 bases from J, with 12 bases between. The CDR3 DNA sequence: TGTGCCAGTACCTTCGGCTACACAGATACGCAGTATTTT. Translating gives CASTFGYTDTQYF.

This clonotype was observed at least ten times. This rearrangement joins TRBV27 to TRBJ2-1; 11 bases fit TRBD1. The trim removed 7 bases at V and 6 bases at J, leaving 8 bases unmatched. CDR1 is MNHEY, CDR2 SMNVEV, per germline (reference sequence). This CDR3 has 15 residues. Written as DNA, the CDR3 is TGTGCCAGCACCCCAAGCGGGACAGGGGGCAATGAGCAGTTCTTC. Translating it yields CASTPSGTGGNEQFF.

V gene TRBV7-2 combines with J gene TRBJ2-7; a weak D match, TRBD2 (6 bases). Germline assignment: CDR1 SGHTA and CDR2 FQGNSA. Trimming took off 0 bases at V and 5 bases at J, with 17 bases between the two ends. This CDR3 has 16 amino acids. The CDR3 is CASSLAQGVSGDEQYF. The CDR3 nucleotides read TGTGCCAGCAGCTTAGCGCAGGGAGTTTCGGGGGACGAGCAGTACTTC.

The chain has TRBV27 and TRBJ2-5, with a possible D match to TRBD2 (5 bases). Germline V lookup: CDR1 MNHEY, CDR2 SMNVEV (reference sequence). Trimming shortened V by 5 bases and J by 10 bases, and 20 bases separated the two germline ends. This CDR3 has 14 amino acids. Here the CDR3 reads CASSPRTAGKDQYF. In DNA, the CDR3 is TGTGCCAGCAGTCCTCGGACTGCGGGCAAGGACCAGTACTTC.

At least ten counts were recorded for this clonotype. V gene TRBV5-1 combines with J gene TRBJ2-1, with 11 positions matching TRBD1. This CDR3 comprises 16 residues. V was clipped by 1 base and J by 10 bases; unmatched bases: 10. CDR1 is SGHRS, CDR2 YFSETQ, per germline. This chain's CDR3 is CASSLYPGTGGVEQFF. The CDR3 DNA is TGCGCCAGCAGCTTGTATCCCGGGACAGGGGGTGTAGAGCAGTTCTTC.

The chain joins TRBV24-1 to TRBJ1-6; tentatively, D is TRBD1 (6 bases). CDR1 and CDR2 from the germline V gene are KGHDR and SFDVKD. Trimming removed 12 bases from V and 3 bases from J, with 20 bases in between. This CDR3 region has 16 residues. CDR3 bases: TGTGCCCGTGGGAGGAAGAGACAGGTCTATAATTCACCCCTCCACTTT. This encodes CARGRKRQVYNSPLHF.

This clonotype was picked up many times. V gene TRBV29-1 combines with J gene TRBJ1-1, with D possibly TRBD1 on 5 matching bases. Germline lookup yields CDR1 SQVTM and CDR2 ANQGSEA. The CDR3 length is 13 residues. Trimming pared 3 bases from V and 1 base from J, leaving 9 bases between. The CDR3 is CSVERGRNTEAFF. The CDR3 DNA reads TGCAGCGTTGAGCGGGGGAGGAACACTGAAGCTTTCTTT.

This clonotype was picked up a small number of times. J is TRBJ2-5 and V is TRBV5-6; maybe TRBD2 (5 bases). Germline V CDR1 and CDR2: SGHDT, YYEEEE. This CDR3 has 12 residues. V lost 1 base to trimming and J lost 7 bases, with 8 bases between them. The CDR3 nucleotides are TGTGCCAGCAGCTTGCCGAGCGGGACCCAGTACTTC. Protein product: CASSLPSGTQYF.

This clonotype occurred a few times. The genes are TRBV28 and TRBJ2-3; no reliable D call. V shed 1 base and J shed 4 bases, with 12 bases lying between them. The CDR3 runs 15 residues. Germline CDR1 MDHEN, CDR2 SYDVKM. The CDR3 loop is CASSLSPGPPDTQYF. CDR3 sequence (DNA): TGTGCCAGCAGTTTATCCCCAGGACCCCCAGATACGCAGTATTTT. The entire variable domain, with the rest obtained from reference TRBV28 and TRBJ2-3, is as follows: DVKVTQSSRYLVKRTGEKVFLECVQDMDHENMFWYRQDPGLGLRLIYFSYDVKMKEKGDIPEGYSVSREKKERFSLILESASTNQTSMYLCASSLSPGPPDTQYFGPGTRLTVL.

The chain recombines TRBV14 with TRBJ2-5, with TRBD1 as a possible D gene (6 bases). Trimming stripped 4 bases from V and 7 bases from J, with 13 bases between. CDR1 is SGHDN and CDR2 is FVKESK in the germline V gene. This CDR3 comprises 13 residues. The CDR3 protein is CASSPGQPPTQYF. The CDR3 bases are TGTGCCAGCAGCCCCGGACAGCCCCCGACCCAGTACTTC. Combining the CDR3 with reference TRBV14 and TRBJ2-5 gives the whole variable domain EAGVTQFPSHSVIEKGQTVTLRCDPISGHDNLYWYRRVMGKEIKFLLHFVKESKQDESGMPNNRFLAERTGGTYSTLKVQPAELEDSGVYFCASSPGQPPTQYFGPGTRLLVL.

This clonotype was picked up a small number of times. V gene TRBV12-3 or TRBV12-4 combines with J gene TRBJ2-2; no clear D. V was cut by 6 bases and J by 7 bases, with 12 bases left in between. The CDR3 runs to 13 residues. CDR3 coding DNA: TGTGCCAGCAGCTCTGGACGGTACGGGGAGCTGTTTTTT. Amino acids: CASSSGRYGELFF.

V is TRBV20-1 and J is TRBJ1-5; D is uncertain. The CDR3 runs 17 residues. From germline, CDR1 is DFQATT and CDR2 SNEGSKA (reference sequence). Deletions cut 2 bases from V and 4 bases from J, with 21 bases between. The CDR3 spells CSARLKGLRMGNQPQHF. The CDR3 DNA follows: TGCAGTGCTAGACTAAAGGGTCTGCGTATGGGGAATCAGCCCCAGCATTTT.

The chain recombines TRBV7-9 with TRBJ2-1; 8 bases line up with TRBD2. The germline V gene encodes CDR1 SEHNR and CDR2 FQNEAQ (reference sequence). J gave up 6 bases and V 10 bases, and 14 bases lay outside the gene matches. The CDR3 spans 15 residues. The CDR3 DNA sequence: TGTGCCATCACATATAGCGGGGCGGGGTCCAATGAGCAGTTCTTC. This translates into CAITYSGAGSNEQFF.

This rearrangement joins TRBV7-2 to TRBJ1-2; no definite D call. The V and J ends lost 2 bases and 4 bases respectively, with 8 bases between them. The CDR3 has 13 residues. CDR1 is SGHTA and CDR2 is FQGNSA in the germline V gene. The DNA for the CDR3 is TGTGCCAGCAGCTTAAGCGTGAGCTATGGCTACACCTTC. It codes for CASSLSVSYGYTF.

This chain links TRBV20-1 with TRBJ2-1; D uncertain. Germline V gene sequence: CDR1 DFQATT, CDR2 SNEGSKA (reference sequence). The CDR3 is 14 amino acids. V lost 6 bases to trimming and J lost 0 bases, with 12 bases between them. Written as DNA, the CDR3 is TGCAGTGCGGTAGGGTCTAGCTCCTACAATGAGCAGTTCTTC. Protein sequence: CSAVGSSSYNEQFF.